The clone carrying this T cell receptor beta chain has only a few counts. Its cognate antigen is unknown. It was RNA transcripts that yielded the amplified TCR beta CDR3 regions. First-round RT-PCR of the TCR CDR3 relied on the HTBI primer set. One entry per CDR3 protein results from TCRdb running MiXCR on the multiplex PCR reads. The table shows fewer than 550,000 distinct CDR3 sequences, with less than 25% occurring only once. Patients were excluded because of uncontrolled infection, other autoimmune disease, pregnancy or lactation. Diagnoses used clinical symptoms, serum thyroxine and TRAb, thyroid ultrasound and orbital computed tomography. The sample originates from a study of T cells in Graves' hyperthyroidism and ophthalmopathy. The V end was cut by 0 bases, the J end by 4 bases, with 6 bases between. Germline V lookup: CDR1 MNHEY, CDR2 SVGAGI. The CDR3 length is 13 residues. Regarding the study as a whole: A model of 13 V-J pairs discriminated ophthalmopathy from stable hyperthyroidism. Researchers found most expanded thyroid clonotypes above 0.001 in blood as well.

Sequenced material: blood. The receptor was isolated from a woman aged 25 to 39 with Graves' ophthalmopathy. This chain uses TRBV6-5 with TRBJ1-1, with D unclear. CDR3: CASSYSTRTEAFF. CDR3 DNA sequence: TGTGCCAGCAGTTACTCGACACGCACTGAAGCTTTCTTT.